The source of this T cell receptor (beta chain) is a study of beta chain features in type 1 diabetes. Study-wide findings and caveats: All four CD4+ subsets of Type 1 diabetes patients contained TCRB CDR3s that were moderately but significantly shorter. Using cDNA template may skew counts toward highly expressing activated cells.

With regard to this clone: Its antigen is unidentified.

Cell sorting via CD45RO/CCR7/CD25/CD127/CD95/CD27 was performed to obtain CD4+ naive, central memory, regulatory and stem cell-like memory cells. The length of the CDR3 is 14 residues. The V end was cut by 4 bases, the J end by 4 bases, with 14 bases between. Germline CDR1 reads SGHDN; CDR2 reads FVKESK. Every bit of the isolated RNA underwent reverse transcription, so sequencing read expressed TCRB transcripts. Profiled with immunoSEQ multiplex PCR; TCRdb holds only in-frame clones, not every one. Here the sample spans about 400,000 clones, roughly 13% being singletons. This chain joins TRBV14 and TRBJ2-7, with D possibly TRBD1 on 5 matching bases. This clonotype was obtained from a woman between 18 and 30 years old with type 1 diabetes. The sample comprised naive CD4+ T cells from blood. CDR3 region: CASSLQAGSYEQYF. CDR3 bases: TGTGCCAGCAGCCTACAGGCAGGGTCATACGAGCAGTACTTC.